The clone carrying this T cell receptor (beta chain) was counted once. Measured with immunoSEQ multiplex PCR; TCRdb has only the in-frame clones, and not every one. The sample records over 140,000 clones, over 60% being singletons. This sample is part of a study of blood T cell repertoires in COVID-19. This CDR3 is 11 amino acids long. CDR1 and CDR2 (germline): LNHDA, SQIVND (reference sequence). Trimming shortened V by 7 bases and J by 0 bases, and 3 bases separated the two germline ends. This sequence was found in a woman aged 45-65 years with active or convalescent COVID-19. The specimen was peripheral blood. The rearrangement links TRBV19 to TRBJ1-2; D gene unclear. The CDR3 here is CASTANYGYTF. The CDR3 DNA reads TGTGCCAGTACAGCTAACTATGGCTACACCTTC.